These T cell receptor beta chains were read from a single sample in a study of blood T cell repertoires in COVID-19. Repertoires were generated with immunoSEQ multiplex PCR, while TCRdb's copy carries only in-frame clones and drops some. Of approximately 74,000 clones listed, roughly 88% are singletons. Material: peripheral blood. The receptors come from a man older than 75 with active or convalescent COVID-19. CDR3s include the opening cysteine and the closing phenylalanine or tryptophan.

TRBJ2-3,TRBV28,CASSPSLGQGADTQYF
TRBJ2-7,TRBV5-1,CASSLLAGRAGNEQYF
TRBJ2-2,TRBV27,CASSLRAGPNTGELFF
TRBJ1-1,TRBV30,CAWRRQGRRTEAFF
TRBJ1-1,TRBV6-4,CASRIDRLNTEAFF
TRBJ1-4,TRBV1,CTSSQDGTGRGTNEKLFF
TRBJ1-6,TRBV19,CASRVGDSPLHF
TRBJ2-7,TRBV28,CASMGANNYEQYF
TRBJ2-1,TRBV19,CASSMVAVAYNEQFF
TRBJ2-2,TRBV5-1,CASTALSLQGAGGELFF
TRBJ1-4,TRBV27,CASSWTGREKLFF
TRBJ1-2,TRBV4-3,CASSQVQGKSGYTF
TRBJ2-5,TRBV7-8,CASSLVSGEQETQYF
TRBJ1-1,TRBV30,CAWSVQSNTEAFF
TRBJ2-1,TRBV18,CASSPGQGASNEQFF
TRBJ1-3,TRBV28,CASKSTDSGNTIYF
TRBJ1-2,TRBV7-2,CASSLGQGAYGYTF
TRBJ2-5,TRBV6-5,CASSRGTGTQETQYF
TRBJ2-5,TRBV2,CASSAGTSQTQYF
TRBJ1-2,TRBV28,CASRPLGGNYGYTF
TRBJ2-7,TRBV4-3,CASSHRLAGRSYEQYF
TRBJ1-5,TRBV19,CASSIPGQADSNQPQHF